The clone carrying this T cell receptor beta chain has only a few counts. The antigen is unknown. These data come from a study of T-cell memory formation after mild COVID-19. Study-wide points: Those CD4+ clones that contracted were mainly in CM and EM (CD8+ ones in EMRA).

5'RACE primed from the constant segment yielded TCR alpha and TCR beta cDNA libraries bearing sample barcodes and UMIs. TCRdb used MiXCR to reprocess the 5' RACE reads, holding one entry per CDR3 protein. The sample has just over 350,000 distinct CDR3 sequences, around 15% seen once. V lost 1 base and J 1 base, leaving 8 bases between the germline ends. This CDR3 region has 14 residues. The germline gives CDR1 LGHDT, CDR2 YNNKEL (reference sequence). The material sequenced was PBMCs or a T cell subset sorted from them (not recorded which). This TCR derives from a young man who had mild COVID-19 (a few samples of this study predate the infection). Cell type and time point are not known. The chain has TRBV3-1 and TRBJ2-7, with D possibly TRBD2 on 5 matching bases. DNA for the CDR3: TGTGCCAGCAGCCAAGTCGGGGAGTCCTACGAGCAGTACTTC. This codes for CASSQVGESYEQYF.